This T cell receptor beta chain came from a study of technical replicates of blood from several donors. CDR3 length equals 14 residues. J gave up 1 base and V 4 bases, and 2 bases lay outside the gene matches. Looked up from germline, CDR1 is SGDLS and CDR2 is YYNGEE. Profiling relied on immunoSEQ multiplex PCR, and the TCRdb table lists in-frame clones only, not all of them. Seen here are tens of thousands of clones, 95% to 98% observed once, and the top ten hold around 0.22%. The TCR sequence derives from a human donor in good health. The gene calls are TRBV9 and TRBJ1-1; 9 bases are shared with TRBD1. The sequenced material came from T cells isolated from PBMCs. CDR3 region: CASSIQGANTEAFF. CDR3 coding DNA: TGTGCCAGCAGCATACAGGGGGCGAACACTGAAGCTTTCTTT.